What follows is one T cell receptor (beta chain) and its context. A second PCR, run for about 6 to 12 cycles, used a sample-barcoded 5' primer plus a J-beta primer mix. From the 5' RACE reads, TCRdb called clonotypes with MiXCR, one entry per CDR3 protein. This table has 600,000 or so distinct CDR3 sequences, approximately 21% appearing once. This sample stems from a study of blood T cells in healthy people across ages. There are 14 residues in the CDR3. The V end lost 2 bases, the J end lost 2 bases, and 11 bases lay between the germline ends. Germline CDR1 is SGHRS and CDR2 is YFSETQ. Isolation yielded PBMCs, at least 7 million per sample, in every case. Total RNA, at least 5.5 micrograms per sample, was extracted from PBMCs.

Sequencing was done on a sample of blood. The clonotype originates from a man between 65 and 79 years old in good health. The chain uses TRBV5-1 and TRBJ2-7; D possibly corresponds to TRBD1 (5 bases). CDR3 amino acids: CASSLGVIPYEQYF. The CDR3 region has the DNA TGCGCCAGCAGCTTAGGGGTCATACCCTACGAGCAGTACTTC.